This T cell receptor (beta chain) was profiled in a study of blood T cell repertoires in COVID-19. Recruitment covered 20 to 25 US areas and drew participants whose ages spanned roughly 18 to 100 years. Assay: immunoSEQ multiplex PCR; the TCRdb copy retains only in-frame clones and omits some. This sample has about 240,000 clones; approximately 88% occur once, and the top ten carry 2% to 3%. The sequence came from a woman aged 25 to 39 with acute COVID-19. The sample taken for sequencing was PBMCs or T cells enriched from blood (not recorded which).

The CDR3 here is CATRSGDNQPQHF. CDR3 DNA: TGTGCCACCCGTTCAGGGGACAATCAGCCCCAGCATTTT. The chain uses TRBV15 and TRBJ1-5; D might be TRBD1 (6 bases). Trimming took off 8 bases at V and 3 bases at J, with 11 bases between the two ends. This CDR3 has 13 amino acids. Germline V gene sequence: CDR1 LNHNV, CDR2 YYDKDF (reference sequence).